This T cell receptor beta chain was observed in a study of blood T cells in healthy people across ages. Findings and limits, study-wide: Estimated diversity that came from one million T cells was considered an underestimate. Strong correlation was found linking TCR beta diversity to naive T cell percentage. Roughly linearly, TCR beta diversity per million T cells fell as age increased.

The CDR3 loop spans 17 amino acids. Germline CDR1 and CDR2: SGHTA and FQGNSA. V was cut by 6 bases and J by 7 bases, with 25 bases left in between. Combining a sample-barcoded 5' primer with a J-beta primer mix, a second PCR ran for roughly 6 to 11 cycles. TCRdb redid the calling of the 5' RACE reads with MiXCR, one entry per CDR3 protein. This sample yields hundreds of thousands of distinct CDR3 sequences, of which about 50% are seen a single time; roughly 13% belongs to the top ten. Whenever a sample was processed, at least 6.5 million PBMCs were isolated. On this clonotype itself: The antigen remains undetermined.

Specimen: blood. This clonotype was obtained from a woman older than 75 in good health. The chain carries TRBV7-2 and TRBJ2-1; D is perhaps TRBD1 or TRBD2 (7 bases each). The chain's CDR3 is CASSPSLPGGRGNEQFF. CDR3 nucleotide sequence: TGTGCCAGCAGTCCTTCCCTCCCAGGGGGGCGGGGGAATGAGCAGTTCTTC.